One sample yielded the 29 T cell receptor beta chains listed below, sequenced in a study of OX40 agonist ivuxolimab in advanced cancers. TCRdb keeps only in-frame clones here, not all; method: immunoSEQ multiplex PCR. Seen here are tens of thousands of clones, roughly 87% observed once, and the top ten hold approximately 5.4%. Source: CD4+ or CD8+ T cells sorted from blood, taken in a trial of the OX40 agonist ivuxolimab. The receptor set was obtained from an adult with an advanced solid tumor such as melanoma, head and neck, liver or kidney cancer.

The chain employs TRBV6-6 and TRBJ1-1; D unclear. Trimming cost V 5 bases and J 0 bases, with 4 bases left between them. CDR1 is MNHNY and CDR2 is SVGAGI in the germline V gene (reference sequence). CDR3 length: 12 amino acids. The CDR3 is CASSTVNTEAFF. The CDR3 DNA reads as TGTGCCAGCAGTACGGTGAACACTGAAGCTTTCTTT.

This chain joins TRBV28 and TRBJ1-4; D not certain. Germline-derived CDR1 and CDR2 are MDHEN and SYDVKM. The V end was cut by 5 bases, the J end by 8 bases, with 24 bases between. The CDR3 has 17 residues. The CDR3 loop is CASSTLGKNGEDEKLFF. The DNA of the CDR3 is TGTGCCAGCAGTACACTAGGGAAGAACGGGGAGGACGAAAAACTGTTTTTT.

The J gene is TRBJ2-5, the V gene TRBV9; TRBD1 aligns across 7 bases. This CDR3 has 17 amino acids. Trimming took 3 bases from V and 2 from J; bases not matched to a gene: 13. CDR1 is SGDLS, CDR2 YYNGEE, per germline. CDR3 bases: TGTGCCAGCAGCGGGGGACGTGGGACAGCCTTACAAGAGACCCAGTACTTC. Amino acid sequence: CASSGGRGTALQETQYF.

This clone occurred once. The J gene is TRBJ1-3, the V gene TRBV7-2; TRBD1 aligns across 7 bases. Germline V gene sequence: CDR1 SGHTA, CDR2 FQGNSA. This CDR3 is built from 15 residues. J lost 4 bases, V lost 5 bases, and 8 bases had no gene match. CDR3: CASSGSTGNGNTIYF. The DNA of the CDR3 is TGTGCCAGCAGCGGCTCGACAGGGAACGGAAACACCATATATTTT.

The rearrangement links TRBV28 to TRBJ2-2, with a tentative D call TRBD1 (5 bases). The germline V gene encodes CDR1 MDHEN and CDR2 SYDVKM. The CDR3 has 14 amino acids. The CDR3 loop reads CSSKRQINTGELFF. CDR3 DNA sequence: TGTTCGTCCAAGAGACAGATAAACACCGGGGAGCTGTTTTTT.

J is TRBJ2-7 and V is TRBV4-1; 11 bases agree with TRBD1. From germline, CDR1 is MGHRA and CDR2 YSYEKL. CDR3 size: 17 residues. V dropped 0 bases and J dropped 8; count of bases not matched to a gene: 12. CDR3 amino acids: CASSQDVLGDRGGKQYF. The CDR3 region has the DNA TGCGCCAGCAGCCAAGACGTATTAGGGGACAGGGGGGGGAAGCAGTACTTC.

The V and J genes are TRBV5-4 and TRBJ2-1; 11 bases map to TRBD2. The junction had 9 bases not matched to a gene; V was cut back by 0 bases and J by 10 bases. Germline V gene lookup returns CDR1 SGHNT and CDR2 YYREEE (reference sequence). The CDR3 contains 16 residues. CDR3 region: CASSLARLAGSDEQFF. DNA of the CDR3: TGTGCCAGCAGCTTGGCCAGACTAGCGGGGTCAGACGAGCAGTTCTTC.

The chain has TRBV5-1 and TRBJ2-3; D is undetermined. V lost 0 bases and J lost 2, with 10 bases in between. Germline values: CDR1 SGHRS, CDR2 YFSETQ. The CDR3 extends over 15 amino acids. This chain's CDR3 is CASSLDPPYTDTQYF. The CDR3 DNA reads TGCGCCAGCAGCTTGGATCCTCCCTACACAGATACGCAGTATTTT.

Here the CDR3 reads CASSVGGQGAWGYTF. The CDR3 region has the DNA TGTGCCAGCAGCGTAGGAGGACAGGGGGCTTGGGGCTACACCTTC. The chain combines TRBV9 with TRBJ1-2, with 11 nucleotides matching TRBD1. The CDR3 covers 15 residues. J lost 8 bases, V lost 0 bases, and 6 bases had no gene match. Germline-derived CDR1 and CDR2 are SGDLS and YYNGEE.

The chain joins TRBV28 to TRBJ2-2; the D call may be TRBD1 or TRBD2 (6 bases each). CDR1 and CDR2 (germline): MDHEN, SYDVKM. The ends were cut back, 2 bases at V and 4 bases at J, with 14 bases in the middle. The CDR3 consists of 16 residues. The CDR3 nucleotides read TGTGCCAGCAGTTTAGGGTTAGGAGGGGGCACCGGGGAGCTGTTTTTT. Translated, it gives CASSLGLGGGTGELFF.

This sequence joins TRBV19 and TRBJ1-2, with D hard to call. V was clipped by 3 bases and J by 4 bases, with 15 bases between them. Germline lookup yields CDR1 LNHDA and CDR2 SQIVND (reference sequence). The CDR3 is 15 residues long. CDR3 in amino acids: CASSIGTGIGYGYTF. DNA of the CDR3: TGTGCCAGTAGTATTGGTACGGGGATCGGCTATGGCTACACCTTC.

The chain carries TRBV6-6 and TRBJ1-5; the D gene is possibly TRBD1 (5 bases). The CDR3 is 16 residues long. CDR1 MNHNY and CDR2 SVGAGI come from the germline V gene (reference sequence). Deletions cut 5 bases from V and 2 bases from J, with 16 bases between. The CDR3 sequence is CASSHAGGSGNQPQHF. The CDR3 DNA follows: TGTGCCAGCAGTCACGCGGGGGGAAGCGGCAATCAGCCCCAGCATTTT.

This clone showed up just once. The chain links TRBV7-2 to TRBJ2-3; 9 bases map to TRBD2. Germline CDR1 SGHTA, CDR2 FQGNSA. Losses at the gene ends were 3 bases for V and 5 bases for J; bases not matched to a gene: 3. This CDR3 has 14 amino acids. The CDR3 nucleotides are TGTGCCAGCAGCTTCCGGACTAGCGAAGATACGCAGTATTTT. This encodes CASSFRTSEDTQYF. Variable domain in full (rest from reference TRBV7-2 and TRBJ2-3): GAGVSQSPSNKVTEKGKDVELRCDPISGHTALYWYRQSLGQGLEFLIYFQGNSAPDKSGLPSDRFSAERTGGSVSTLTIQRTQQEDSAVYLCASSFRTSEDTQYFGPGTRLTVL.

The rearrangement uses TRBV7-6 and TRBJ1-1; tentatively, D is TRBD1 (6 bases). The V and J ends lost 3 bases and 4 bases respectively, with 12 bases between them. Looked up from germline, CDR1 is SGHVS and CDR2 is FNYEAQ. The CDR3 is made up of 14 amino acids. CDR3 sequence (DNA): TGTGCCAGCAGCTTCCAGGGGTACGGCACTGAAGCTTTCTTT. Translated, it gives CASSFQGYGTEAFF. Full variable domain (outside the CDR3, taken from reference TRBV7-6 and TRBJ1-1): GAGVSQSPRYKVTKRGQDVALRCDPISGHVSLYWYRQALGQGPEFLTYFNYEAQQDKSGLPNDRFSAERPEGSISTLTIQRTEQRDSAMYRCASSFQGYGTEAFFGQGTRLTVV.

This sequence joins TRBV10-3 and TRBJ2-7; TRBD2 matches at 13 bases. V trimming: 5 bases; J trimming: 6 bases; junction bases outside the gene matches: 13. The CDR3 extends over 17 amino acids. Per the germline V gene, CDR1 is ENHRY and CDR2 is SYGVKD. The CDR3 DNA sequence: TGTGCCATCAGTCGACTAGCGGGAGGAACGTCAGAGGGCGAGCAGTACTTC. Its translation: CAISRLAGGTSEGEQYF.

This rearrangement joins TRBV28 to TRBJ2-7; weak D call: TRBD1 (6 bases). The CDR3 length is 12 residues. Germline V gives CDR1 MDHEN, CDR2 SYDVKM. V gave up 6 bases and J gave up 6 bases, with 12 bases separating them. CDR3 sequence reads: CASRFRGFEQYF. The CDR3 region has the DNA TGTGCCAGCAGATTCAGGGGATTCGAGCAGTACTTC. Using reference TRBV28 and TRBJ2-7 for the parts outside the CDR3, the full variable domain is DVKVTQSSRYLVKRTGEKVFLECVQDMDHENMFWYRQDPGLGLRLIYFSYDVKMKEKGDIPEGYSVSREKKERFSLILESASTNQTSMYLCASRFRGFEQYFGPGTRLTVT.

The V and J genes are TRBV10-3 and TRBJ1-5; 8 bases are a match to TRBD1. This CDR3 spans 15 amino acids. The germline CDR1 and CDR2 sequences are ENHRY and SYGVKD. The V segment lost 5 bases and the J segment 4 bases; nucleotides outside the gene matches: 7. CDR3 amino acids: CAISLGTGANQPQHF. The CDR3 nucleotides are TGTGCCATCAGTCTGGGGACAGGAGCTAATCAGCCCCAGCATTTT.

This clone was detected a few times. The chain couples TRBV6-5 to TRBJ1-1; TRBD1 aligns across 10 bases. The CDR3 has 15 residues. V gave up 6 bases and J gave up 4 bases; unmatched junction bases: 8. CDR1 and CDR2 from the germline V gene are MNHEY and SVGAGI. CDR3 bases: TGTGCCAGCAGCAACTCAGGGACAGGGGTCACTGAAGCTTTCTTT. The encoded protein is CASSNSGTGVTEAFF.

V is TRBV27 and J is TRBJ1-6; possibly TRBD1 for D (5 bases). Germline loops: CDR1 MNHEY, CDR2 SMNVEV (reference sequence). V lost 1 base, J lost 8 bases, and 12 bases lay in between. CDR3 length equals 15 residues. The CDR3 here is CASSLYRGKDSPLHF. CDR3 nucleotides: TGTGCCAGCAGTTTATACCGGGGCAAGGATTCACCCCTCCACTTT.

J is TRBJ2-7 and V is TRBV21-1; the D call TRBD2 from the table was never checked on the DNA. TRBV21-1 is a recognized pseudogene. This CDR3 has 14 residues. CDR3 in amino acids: CASSKTSGGDEQYF. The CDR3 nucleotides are TGTGCCAGCAGCAAAACTAGCGGGGGGGACGAGCAGTACTTC.

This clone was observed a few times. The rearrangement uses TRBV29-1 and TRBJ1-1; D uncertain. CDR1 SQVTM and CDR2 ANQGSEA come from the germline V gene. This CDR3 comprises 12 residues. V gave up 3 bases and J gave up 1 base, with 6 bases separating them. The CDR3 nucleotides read TGCAGCGTTGATCGTCAGAACACTGAAGCTTTCTTT. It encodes CSVDRQNTEAFF.

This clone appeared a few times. The CDR3, as DNA: TGTGCCACCCGTTCCAGCGGGGGGTACGAGCAGTACTTC. It encodes CATRSSGGYEQYF. This chain joins TRBV27 and TRBJ2-7; 9 nucleotides line up with TRBD2. Germline V gene sequence: CDR1 MNHEY, CDR2 SMNVEV (reference sequence). The CDR3 spans 13 residues. V gave up 10 bases and J gave up 4 bases; unmatched junction bases: 8.

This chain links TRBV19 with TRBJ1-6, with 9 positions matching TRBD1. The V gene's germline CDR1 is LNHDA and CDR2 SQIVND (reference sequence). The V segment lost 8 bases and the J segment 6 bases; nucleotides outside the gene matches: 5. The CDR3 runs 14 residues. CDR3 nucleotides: TGTGCCAGTGCCCGGACAGGGGCTAATTCACCCCTCCACTTT. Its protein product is CASARTGANSPLHF.

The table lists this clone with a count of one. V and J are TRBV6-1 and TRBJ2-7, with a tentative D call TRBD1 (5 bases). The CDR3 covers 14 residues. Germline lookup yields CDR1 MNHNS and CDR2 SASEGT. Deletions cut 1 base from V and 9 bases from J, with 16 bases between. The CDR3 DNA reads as TGTGCCAGCAGTGAAGAGACAGTCAAGAGGTGGCAGTACTTC. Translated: CASSEETVKRWQYF.

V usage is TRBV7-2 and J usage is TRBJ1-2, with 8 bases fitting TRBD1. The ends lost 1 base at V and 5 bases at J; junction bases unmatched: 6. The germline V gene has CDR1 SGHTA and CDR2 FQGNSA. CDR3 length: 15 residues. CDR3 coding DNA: TGTGCCAGCAGCTTAGGCAGGGGGCCTATTTATGGCTACACCTTC. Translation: CASSLGRGPIYGYTF.

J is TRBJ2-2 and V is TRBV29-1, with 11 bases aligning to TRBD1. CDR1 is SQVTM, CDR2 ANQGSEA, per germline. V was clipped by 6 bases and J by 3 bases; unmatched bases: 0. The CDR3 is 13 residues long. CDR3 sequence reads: CSVDRGHTGELFF. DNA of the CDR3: TGCAGCGTGGACAGGGGGCACACCGGGGAGCTGTTTTTT.

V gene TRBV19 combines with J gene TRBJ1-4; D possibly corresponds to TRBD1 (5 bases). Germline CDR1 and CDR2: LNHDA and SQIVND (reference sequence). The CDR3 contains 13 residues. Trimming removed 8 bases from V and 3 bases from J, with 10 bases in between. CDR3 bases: TGTGCCAGTGGTGGGACCTCTAATGAAAAACTGTTTTTT. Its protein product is CASGGTSNEKLFF.

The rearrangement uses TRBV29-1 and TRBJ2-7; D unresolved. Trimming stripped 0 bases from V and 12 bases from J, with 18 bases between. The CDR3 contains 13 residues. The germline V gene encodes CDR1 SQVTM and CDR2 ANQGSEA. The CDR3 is CSVEDGKKRILYF. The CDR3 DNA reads TGCAGCGTTGAAGATGGGAAAAAACGGATATTGTACTTC.

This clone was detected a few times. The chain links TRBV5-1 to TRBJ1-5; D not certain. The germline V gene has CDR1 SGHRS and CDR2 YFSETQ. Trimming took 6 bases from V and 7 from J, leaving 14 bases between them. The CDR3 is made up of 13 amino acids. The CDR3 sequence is CASTQKRRQPQHF. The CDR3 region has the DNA TGCGCCAGCACTCAAAAAAGGAGACAGCCCCAGCATTTT.